Sequencing of this TCR beta chain was carried out in a study of cytomegalovirus exposure and HLA in healthy donors. This clone was seen a handful of times. Its specificity is not known. Study-wide points: Data from an earlier analysis indicated that most TCR beta V segments were productive either about 87% or about 30% of the time. The only immune exposure information that was available was CMV serostatus.

Both 60 Vbeta primers and 13 Jbeta primers went into the PCR. Original handling: A later analysis counted 65 million to 90 million unique TCR beta chains, around 10 million shared. Data came from immunoSEQ multiplex PCR; TCRdb stores just in-frame clones and leaves some out. The V and J calls and clone size come from that table; D and trimming were worked out from the DNA. The data hold about 130,000 clones, with about 10% observed a single time. The sample comprised PBMCs. The receptor's source is a man in his fifties in good health and CMV-seronegative.

The CDR3 region has the DNA TGTGCCTCAGCTAGCGGGGAATATGAGCAGTTCTTC. It codes for CASASGEYEQFF. The chain recombines TRBV10-3 with TRBJ2-1; TRBD2 matches at 9 bases. The CDR3 length is 12 residues. V gave up 11 bases and J gave up 8 bases; unmatched junction bases: 7. Germline V lookup: CDR1 ENHRY, CDR2 SYGVKD.